This T cell receptor beta chain was obtained from a study of cytomegalovirus exposure and HLA in healthy donors. Worth noting for this clone: Its antigen is not known.

Points from the study as a whole: Researchers reported in a later analysis that common viral pathogens appeared linked to several top clusters. The study dropped some indistinguishable V segments, TRBV6-2 and TRBV6-3 among them. Later work found that TCR association rates differed between HLA loci; DRB1 had the most and HLA-C the fewest. In an earlier analysis, productive rearrangement rates for most beta V segments clustered near 87% or 30%.

The germline V gene has CDR1 SGHNT and CDR2 YYREEE (reference sequence). With 4 bases clipped from V and 6 bases from J, the junction kept 4 bases outside the gene matches. CDR3 length equals 14 residues. Both 60 Vbeta primers and 13 Jbeta primers went into the PCR. The table came from immunoSEQ multiplex PCR; TCRdb's copy has only in-frame clones and leaves some out. This sample contains fewer than 45,000 clones. This receptor was identified in a man aged 35 to 55 in good health and CMV-seropositive. The sample comprised PBMCs. The chain employs TRBV5-4 and TRBJ2-2; TRBD1 matches at 9 bases. The CDR3 reads CASSRDREAGELFF. The CDR3 coding sequence is TGTGCCAGCAGCAGGGACAGGGAGGCCGGGGAGCTGTTTTTT.